This passage covers 11 T cell receptor beta chains from one sample sequenced in a study of blood T cell repertoires in COVID-19. This table comes from immunoSEQ multiplex PCR, and its TCRdb copy is limited to in-frame clones, with some not included. The sample records 190,000 or so clones, about 82% being singletons. The material sequenced was PBMCs or T cells enriched from blood (not recorded which). These receptors came from a woman aged 25 to 39 who had recovered from COVID-19.

This clone appeared a few times. DNA for the CDR3: TGTGCCAGTAGTATAGCGGGAGTGGCCACAGATACGCAGTATTTT. Protein: CASSIAGVATDTQYF. The chain joins TRBV19 to TRBJ2-3; D is perhaps TRBD2 (6 bases). The CDR3 totals 15 residues. V was clipped by 1 base and J by 2 bases, with 10 bases between them. Germline V gene sequence: CDR1 LNHDA, CDR2 SQIVND (reference sequence). Complete variable domain (other parts from reference TRBV19 and TRBJ2-3): DGGITQSPKYLFRKEGQNVTLSCEQNLNHDAMYWYRQDPGQGLRLIYYSQIVNDFQKGDIAEGYSVSREKKESFPLTVTSAQKNPTAFYLCASSIAGVATDTQYFGPGTRLTVL.

The V and J genes are TRBV6-5 and TRBJ2-7; D is perhaps TRBD1 (6 bases). Per the germline V gene, CDR1 is MNHEY and CDR2 is SVGAGI. V was cut by 6 bases and J by 3 bases, with 9 bases left in between. The CDR3 runs to 12 residues. CDR3 protein: CASRSDSYEQYF. The CDR3 DNA reads as TGTGCCAGCAGGTCGGACAGCTACGAGCAGTACTTC.

This clone was seen more than once but under ten times. This same CDR3 is encoded by further DNA sequences in the sample. The chain is built from TRBV3-1 (or the pseudogene TRBV3-2) and TRBJ1-2; TRBD1 matches 9 bases. Germline CDR1 LGHDT, CDR2 YNNKEL (reference sequence). The ends lost 3 bases at V and 7 bases at J; junction bases unmatched: 3. The CDR3 contains 13 residues. CDR3 sequence reads: CASSQGTGLGYTF. CDR3 DNA sequence: TGTGCCAGCAGCCAGGGGACAGGGCTTGGCTACACCTTC.

The rearrangement joins TRBV6-5 to TRBJ1-2; unclear D gene. The V gene's germline CDR1 is MNHEY and CDR2 SVGAGI. The CDR3 covers 11 residues. V was shortened by 7 bases and J by 6 bases, with 9 bases between the two germline ends. The CDR3 DNA is TGTGCCAGCAACGACGGAGATGGCTACACCTTC. Translation: CASNDGDGYTF.

The chain has TRBV13 and TRBJ2-7; 7 nucleotides line up with TRBD2. From germline, CDR1 is PRHDT and CDR2 FYEKMQ (reference sequence). This CDR3 has 16 amino acids. Trimming removed 2 bases from V and 3 bases from J; junction bases left unmatched: 10. CDR3 DNA sequence: TGTGCCAGCAGCTTATTAGGCCGGGGGGATGACTACGAGCAGTACTTC. Amino acid sequence: CASSLLGRGDDYEQYF.

The rearrangement joins TRBV19 to TRBJ2-2; perhaps TRBD1 as D (6 bases). The V end was cut by 5 bases, the J end by 1 base, with 11 bases between. The CDR3 totals 15 residues. Germline V gene data show CDR1 as LNHDA and CDR2 as SQIVND (reference sequence). The CDR3 coding sequence is TGTGCCAGTAGTGGATCGGACAGGAACACCGGGGAGCTGTTTTTT. It is translated as CASSGSDRNTGELFF.

This clone was detected ten times or more. The chain joins TRBV6-5 to TRBJ1-5; 7 positions agree with TRBD1. The CDR3 totals 16 residues. Germline V CDR1 and CDR2: MNHEY, SVGAGI. Losses at the gene ends were 2 bases for V and 6 bases for J; bases not matched to a gene: 10. CDR3 region: CASSYPTGNLGQPQHF. DNA of the CDR3: TGTGCCAGCAGTTACCCGACAGGGAATCTGGGTCAGCCCCAGCATTTT.

CDR3 nucleotides: TGCGCCAGCAGCCAAGATCCGAGCGGTGATTACAATGAGCAGTTCTTC. Protein: CASSQDPSGDYNEQFF. This rearrangement joins TRBV4-1 to TRBJ2-1, with D possibly being TRBD2 (5 bases). This CDR3 comprises 16 residues. V was cut by 0 bases and J by 4 bases, with 13 bases left in between. Germline values: CDR1 MGHRA, CDR2 YSYEKL.

The genes are TRBV2 and TRBJ1-4, with 8 positions matching TRBD1. There are 14 residues in the CDR3. Trimming took 6 bases from V and 7 from J; bases not matched to a gene: 7. Germline V gene data show CDR1 as SNHLY and CDR2 as FYNNEI. In DNA, the CDR3 is TGTGCCAGCAGCAGGACAGGGATGGGTGAAAAACTGTTTTTT. Its protein is CASSRTGMGEKLFF. The variable domain in full, completed from reference TRBV2 and TRBJ1-4, reads EPEVTQTPSHQVTQMGQEVILRCVPISNHLYFYWYRQILGQKVEFLVSFYNNEISEKSEIFDDQFSVERPDGSNFTLKIRSTKLEDSAMYFCASSRTGMGEKLFFGSGTQLSVL.

The chain recombines TRBV3-1 (or the pseudogene TRBV3-2) with TRBJ2-7, with TRBD2 as a possible D gene (5 bases). Germline loops: CDR1 LGHDT, CDR2 YNNKEL (reference sequence). The CDR3 runs to 15 residues. The ends were cut back, 0 bases at V and 2 bases at J, with 11 bases in the middle. This CDR3 is CASSQETNPTYEQYF. CDR3 DNA: TGTGCCAGCAGCCAAGAGACTAACCCGACCTACGAGCAGTACTTC.

The chain links TRBV28 to TRBJ2-7, with 15 bases that match TRBD2. Germline loops: CDR1 MDHEN, CDR2 SYDVKM. The V segment lost 6 bases and the J segment 0 bases; nucleotides outside the gene matches: 15. The CDR3 has 20 residues. CDR3 DNA sequence: TGTGCCAGCAGCTGGGGACTAGCGGGAGGCACCATACTGAGCTCCTACGAGCAGTACTTC. Its protein is CASSWGLAGGTILSSYEQYF. The full variable domain, its missing parts supplied by reference TRBV28 and TRBJ2-7, is DVKVTQSSRYLVKRTGEKVFLECVQDMDHENMFWYRQDPGLGLRLIYFSYDVKMKEKGDIPEGYSVSREKKERFSLILESASTNQTSMYLCASSWGLAGGTILSSYEQYFGPGTRLTVT.